The 10 T cell receptor beta chains presented below share a single source sample, sequenced in a study of cytomegalovirus exposure and HLA in healthy donors. In the PCR, 60 Vbeta and 13 Jbeta primers were used. Profiled with immunoSEQ multiplex PCR; TCRdb holds only in-frame clones, not every one. The sample has 200,000 or so clones, over 65% seen once. The sequencing input was PBMCs. Receptors were obtained from a boy aged 2-9 years in good health and CMV-seronegative.

V usage is TRBV9 and J usage is TRBJ1-2, with 7 bases lining up with TRBD1. CDR1 is SGDLS and CDR2 is YYNGEE in the germline V gene. This CDR3 has 14 amino acids. With V trimmed by 4 bases and J by 4 bases, 7 bases remained unmatched. CDR3 protein: CASSPRQGVYGYTF. Written as DNA, the CDR3 is TGTGCCAGCAGCCCGCGACAGGGAGTCTATGGCTACACCTTC.

J is TRBJ2-3 and V is TRBV7-2, with 9 bases lining up with TRBD2. This CDR3 has 15 residues. Germline CDR1 is SGHTA and CDR2 is FQGNSA. Trimming at V came to 1 base and at J to 4 bases, leaving 3 bases not matched to a gene. The CDR3: CASSLVGTSPDTQYF. The DNA for the CDR3 is TGTGCCAGCAGCTTAGTTGGGACTAGCCCAGATACGCAGTATTTT.

As for this clone: The same CDR3 arises from other DNA sequences in this sample as well. The chain joins TRBV6-1 to TRBJ2-3; possible D gene TRBD1, 5 bases. Between the trimmed V and J ends, which lost 7 bases and 6 bases, there was a span of 14 bases. This CDR3 has 13 amino acids. The germline CDR1 and CDR2 sequences are MNHNS and SASEGT. CDR3 residues: CASKGAGTDTQYF. DNA of the CDR3: TGTGCCAGCAAAGGGGCCGGAACGGATACGCAGTATTTT.

The V gene is TRBV19, the J gene TRBJ1-1, with 8 bases matching TRBD1. V lost 7 bases, J lost 8 bases, and 6 bases stayed unmatched. In germline, CDR1 is LNHDA, CDR2 SQIVND (reference sequence). The CDR3 spans 12 residues. The DNA of the CDR3 is TGTGCCAGTAAGTCTAGGACAGGGGAAGCTTTCTTT. This codes for CASKSRTGEAFF.

The chain links TRBV6-1 to TRBJ2-7; 11 bases agree with TRBD2. Germline V gives CDR1 MNHNS, CDR2 SASEGT. V lost 3 bases, J lost 2 bases, and 0 bases stayed unmatched. The CDR3 has 14 residues. The DNA for the CDR3 is TGTGCCAGCAGTGATAGCGGGGGGGCCTACGAGCAGTACTTC. Translating it yields CASSDSGGAYEQYF.

The table lists this clone with a few counts. The chain employs TRBV5-6 and TRBJ2-3; perhaps TRBD2 as D (5 bases). Germline-derived CDR1 and CDR2 are SGHDT and YYEEEE. Trimming removed 4 bases at V and 6 bases at J, with 9 bases between. The CDR3 has 12 residues. The chain's CDR3 is CASSPTGDTQYF. CDR3 DNA: TGTGCCAGCAGCCCTACGGGGGATACGCAGTATTTT. The complete variable domain, with remaining parts taken from reference TRBV5-6 and TRBJ2-3, reads DAGVTQSPTHLIKTRGQQVTLRCSPKSGHDTVSWYQQALGQGPQFIFQYYEEEERQRGNFPDRFSGHQFPNYSSELNVNALLLGDSALYLCASSPTGDTQYFGPGTRLTVL.

The rearrangement uses TRBV7-2 and TRBJ2-1; 9 bases match TRBD2. CDR3 length equals 17 residues. V dropped 5 bases and J dropped 4; count of bases not matched to a gene: 12. Germline V gives CDR1 SGHTA, CDR2 FQGNSA. Written as DNA, the CDR3 is TGTGCCAGCAGCCCGCCAAAGCTAGCGGGGCATTACAATGAGCAGTTCTTC. Amino acid sequence: CASSPPKLAGHYNEQFF.

The chain links TRBV7-2 to TRBJ2-3; D remains unclear. The CDR3 has 13 residues. Trimming removed 1 base from V and 5 bases from J, with 7 bases in between. Germline V gene sequence: CDR1 SGHTA, CDR2 FQGNSA. The CDR3 sequence: CASSLERGDTQYF. As DNA, the CDR3 is TGTGCCAGCAGCTTAGAAAGAGGAGATACGCAGTATTTT.

The table lists this clone with a few counts. This chain uses TRBV11-2 with TRBJ1-1, with D perhaps TRBD1 (5 bases). Germline V gives CDR1 SGHAT, CDR2 FQNNGV. V gave up 5 bases and J gave up 2 bases, with 15 bases separating them. The CDR3 is 15 amino acids. CDR3 protein: CASSELSGGNTEAFF. The CDR3, as DNA: TGTGCCAGCAGCGAACTTTCCGGGGGAAACACTGAAGCTTTCTTT.

CDR3: CASSLDSQETQYF. The CDR3 nucleotides are TGTGCCAGCAGCTTGGACTCACAAGAGACCCAGTACTTC. The V and J genes are TRBV11-1 and TRBJ2-5; a weak D match, TRBD2 (5 bases). CDR3 length equals 13 residues. CDR1 and CDR2 (germline): SGHAT, FQDESV (reference sequence). V lost 3 bases, J lost 2 bases, and 7 bases lay in between.